This T cell receptor (beta chain) comes out of a study of blood T cell repertoires in COVID-19. Study-wide background: COVID-19 samples, acute and convalescent, were from the United States, Italy and Spain. T cells, B-cell-depleted T cells, or PBMCs provided the cDNA or gDNA that served as material.

Methods used by the authors: How many nucleated cells were present was estimated from reference gene primer amplification. Repertoires were generated with immunoSEQ multiplex PCR, while TCRdb's copy carries only in-frame clones and drops some. That table gives V, J and clone size, and the DNA gave D and trimming. The table has over 50,000 clones, 80% to 90% seen once; the top ten hold approximately 2.6%. J gave up 1 base and V 1 base, and 7 bases lay outside the gene matches. In germline, CDR1 is LGHDT, CDR2 YNNKEL (reference sequence). This CDR3 is built from 17 residues. This clone was recorded a few times.

The origin of this receptor is a man older than 75 with acute or convalescent COVID-19. V is TRBV3-1 (or the pseudogene TRBV3-2) and J is TRBJ2-1, with 7 bases aligning to TRBD2. Sequenced sample: peripheral blood. In DNA form, the CDR3 reads TGTGCCAGCAGCCAAGCAATTGGCGGGGGTTCCTACAATGAGCAGTTCTTC. Translation: CASSQAIGGGSYNEQFF.